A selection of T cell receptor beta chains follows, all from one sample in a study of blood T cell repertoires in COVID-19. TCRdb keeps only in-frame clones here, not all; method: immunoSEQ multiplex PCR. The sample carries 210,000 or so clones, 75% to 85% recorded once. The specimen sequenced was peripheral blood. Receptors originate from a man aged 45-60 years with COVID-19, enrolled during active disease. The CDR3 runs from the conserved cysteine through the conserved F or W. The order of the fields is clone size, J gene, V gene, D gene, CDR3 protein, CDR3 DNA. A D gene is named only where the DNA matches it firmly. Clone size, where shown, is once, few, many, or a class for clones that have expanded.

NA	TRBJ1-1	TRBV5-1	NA	CASSLVGGRAFF	TGCGCCAGCAGCTTGGTCGGAGGGAGAGCTTTCTTT
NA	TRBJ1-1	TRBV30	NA	CATNRVRTEAFF	TGTGCCACGAACAGGGTGAGGACTGAAGCTTTCTTT
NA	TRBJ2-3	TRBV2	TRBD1	CASSEGTGNTDTQYF	TGTGCCAGCAGTGAGGGGACAGGAAACACAGATACGCAGTATTTT
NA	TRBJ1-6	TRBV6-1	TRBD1	CASSEADRVFSPLHF	TGTGCCAGCAGTGAAGCGGACAGGGTTTTCTCACCCCTCCACTTT
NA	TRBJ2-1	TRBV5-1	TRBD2	CASSLESGGFSEQFF	TGCGCCAGCAGCTTGGAGAGCGGGGGCTTCAGCGAGCAGTTCTTC
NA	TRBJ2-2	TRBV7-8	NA	CASSLVRRANGELFF	TGTGCCAGCAGCTTAGTGAGGCGGGCCAACGGGGAGCTGTTTTTT
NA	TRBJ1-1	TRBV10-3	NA	CASGWGTEAFF	TGTGCCTCGGGGTGGGGAACTGAAGCTTTCTTT
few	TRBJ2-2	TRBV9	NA	CASSVDSPNTGELFF	TGTGCCAGCAGCGTTGACAGTCCGAACACCGGGGAGCTGTTTTTT
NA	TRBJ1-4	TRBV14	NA	CASSDSYEKLFF	TGTGCCAGCAGCGACTCGTACGAAAAACTGTTTTTT
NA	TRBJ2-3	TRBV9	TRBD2	CASSVAGGLPDTQYF	TGTGCCAGCAGCGTAGCGGGGGGTCTCCCAGATACGCAGTATTTT